The sequence of this TCR beta chain was determined in a study of blood T cell repertoires in COVID-19. Study details: Some COVID-19 samples were acute and others convalescent; all came from the United States, Italy and Spain. In each case, the material was cDNA or gDNA derived from T cells, B-cell-depleted T cells, or PBMCs.

Trimming cost V 6 bases and J 0 bases; bases outside gene matches: 6. The CDR3 length is 15 residues. CDR1 and CDR2 from the germline V gene are SGHKS and YYEKEE (reference sequence). Per the study methods: Estimated nucleated cell counts came from reference gene primer amplification. The assay was immunoSEQ multiplex PCR, and TCRdb's table has in-frame clones only and misses some. For V, J and clone size, that table is used; D and trimming come from the DNA. The profile covers about 130,000 clones, with around 80% appearing a single time and approximately 2% taken by the ten largest. The rearrangement links TRBV5-5 to TRBJ2-1, with 7 bases aligning to TRBD2. Sequencing was done on a sample of peripheral blood. This TCR came from a man between 65 and 85 years old with acute or convalescent COVID-19. DNA of the CDR3: TGTGCCAGCACGTGGCGGGGGAGCTCCTACAATGAGCAGTTCTTC. This encodes CASTWRGSSYNEQFF. The entire variable domain, with the rest obtained from reference TRBV5-5 and TRBJ2-1, is as follows: DAGVTQSPTHLIKTRGQQVTLRCSPISGHKSVSWYQQVLGQGPQFIFQYYEKEERGRGNFPDRFSARQFPNYSSELNVNALLLGDSALYLCASTWRGSSYNEQFFGPGTRLTVL.